Below, one T cell receptor (beta chain) is given with its context. Its antigen specificity is not known. Per-base quality was not reported, and no clone a single base away is much larger than it. Genomic DNA was extracted from sorted cells for sequencing of the TCRbeta CDR3 region. The immunoSEQ Assay was used to sequence the TCRbeta CDR3 regions. Held by TCRdb, this immuneACCESS table contains in-frame sequences only and omits some clones. Under half of the omission traces to an unresolved V gene where checked; the cause of the rest is unknown. The sample yields around 45,000 clones; more than 70% were counted once. The ten largest clones take up about 2.6% of the sample. Inclusive of the bounding cysteine and phenylalanine, the CDR3 is 15 residues long. The retained sequence is limited to the CDR3, 45 bases, with the frame set at the first base. From the germline V gene, CDR1 is SGHVS and CDR2 is FNYEAQ. Germline trimming amounts to 5 bases on V and 3 bases on J, with 8 as the count of junction bases outside the gene matches.

These data come from a study of OX40 agonist ivuxolimab in advanced cancers. For context, the study as a whole: Ivuxolimab was a fully human IgG2 agonistic monoclonal antibody targeting the costimulatory receptor OX40 (CD134). Intravenous ivuxolimab was administered to patients every 2 weeks at six dose levels: 0.01, 0.1, 0.3, 1.5, 3 and 10 mg/kg. Of the 50 or so patients in dose escalation, about 20 had hepatocellular carcinoma, some 15 had melanoma, 9 had renal cell carcinoma and 9 had head and neck cancer. In the dose-escalation cohort, around four fifths of patients were male, and the mean age was roughly 60 years, with a range of roughly 20 to 85. Prior anti-PD-1, anti-PD-L1 or anti-CTLA-4 therapy was permitted, and checkpoint inhibitors had been received by around 40% of dose-escalation patients. Three dose-escalation patients achieved partial responses, one with hepatocellular carcinoma and two with cutaneous melanoma. Peripheral TCRbeta sequencing was intended to test whether TCR sequence diversity was altered and clonal T-cell expansion was caused by ivuxolimab. The paper describes the monotherapy dose-escalation part (N of about 57 patients) of the phase I trial of ivuxolimab.

What the study reported, not specific to this receptor: On average, CD8+ T cells showed more expanded clones than CD4+ T cells after ivuxolimab. At doses from 0.1 to 3.0 mg/kg, clonal expansion was seen in both CD4+ and CD8+ blood T cells between baseline and week 6. In the 0.1-3.0 mg/kg groups, partial responders had among the lowest normalized peripheral clonal expansion, particularly in CD8+ T cells. Low levels of normalized T-cell clonal expansion were also seen in some patients who did not respond. Antigen specificity was not determined for the clonally expanded peripheral T cells.

The trial excluded patients who had a history of autoimmune disease or who were on systemic immunosuppression. Peripheral blood for TCR sequencing was collected from all dose cohorts at baseline, on cycle 4 day 1, and on cycle 7 day 1. Samples were obtained from an open-label, multicenter, first-in-human phase I dose-escalation trial of ivuxolimab. Adults with locally advanced or metastatic melanoma, renal cell, hepatocellular, or head and neck squamous cell carcinoma were enrolled in the trial. CD4+ and CD8+ T cells were sorted separately from peripheral blood before TCR sequencing. The sample here was CD4+ or CD8+ T cells sorted from blood, taken in a trial of the OX40 agonist ivuxolimab. This sequence originates from an adult with an advanced solid tumor such as melanoma, head and neck, liver or kidney cancer. This chain joins TRBV7-6 to TRBJ2-7; the junction holds 9 bases that match TRBD1. In nucleotides, the sequence is TGTGCCAGCAGCCGGAACCGGGACAGGGTCTACGAGCAGTACTTC. It translates as CASSRNRDRVYEQYF.